These 15 T cell receptor beta chains were all obtained from the same sample, sequenced in a study of blood T cells in healthy people across ages. A sample-barcoded 5' primer and a J-beta primer mix were used in a second PCR of about 6 to 11 cycles. TCRdb analysed the 5' RACE reads with MiXCR anew, one entry per CDR3 protein. The table includes over 950,000 distinct CDR3 sequences, roughly two fifths detected once. The sample comprised blood. Every receptor here comes from a man in his late teens or twenties in good health.

The V and J genes are TRBV4-1 and TRBJ1-5, with 9 bases matching TRBD1. Germline CDR1 MGHRA, CDR2 YSYEKL. The CDR3 loop spans 17 amino acids. The V gene end was trimmed by 1 base and the J gene end by 4 bases; junction bases not matched to a gene: 8. The CDR3 loop reads CASSQGFIQGANQPQHF. The CDR3 DNA follows: TGCGCCAGCAGCCAAGGTTTCATACAGGGGGCAAATCAGCCCCAGCATTTT.

The chain combines TRBV12-3 or TRBV12-4 with TRBJ2-1, with 12 bases identical to TRBD2. The junction had 5 bases not matched to a gene; V was cut back by 7 bases and J by 4 bases. The CDR3 is 15 amino acids. CDR3 DNA sequence: TGTGCCAGCACCCTGACTAGCGGGGGTTACAATGAGCAGTTCTTC. Amino acid sequence: CASTLTSGGYNEQFF.

This clonotype was seen just once. The genes are TRBV20-1 and TRBJ1-1; D not certain. The germline V gene encodes CDR1 DFQATT and CDR2 SNEGSKA (reference sequence). The CDR3 consists of 15 residues. The V end was cut by 0 bases, the J end by 1 base, with 12 bases between. CDR3 bases: TGCAGTGCTAGAGATCATCAACGGAAGAACACTGAAGCTTTCTTT. Translation: CSARDHQRKNTEAFF.

This clonotype has a handful of counts. The chain is built from TRBV6-2 or TRBV6-3 and TRBJ2-5, with no clear D. V shed 6 bases and J shed 2 bases, with 22 bases lying between them. Germline CDR1 MNHEY, CDR2 SVGEGT. The CDR3 spans 17 residues. The CDR3 spells CASSPLEIQGAQETQYF. For the CDR3, the DNA is TGTGCCAGCAGCCCTCTTGAGATCCAAGGTGCACAAGAGACCCAGTACTTC.

This chain connects TRBV5-5 to TRBJ2-1; D is perhaps TRBD1 (5 bases). The CDR3 length is 15 residues. Germline V gene lookup returns CDR1 SGHKS and CDR2 YYEKEE (reference sequence). The V and J ends lost 1 base and 5 bases respectively, with 13 bases between them. For the CDR3, the DNA is TGTGCCAGCAGCTTGATAAGGACACACCACAATGAGCAGTTCTTC. This gives the protein CASSLIRTHHNEQFF.

In its sample, this clonotype was seen a few times. The rearrangement joins TRBV4-1 to TRBJ1-1; 8 bases are a match to TRBD1. CDR1 MGHRA and CDR2 YSYEKL come from the germline V gene. The CDR3 covers 14 residues. V shed 4 bases and J 3 bases; nucleotides not matched to a gene: 4. The CDR3 reads CASSPQQGDTEAFF. Written as DNA, the CDR3 is TGCGCCAGCAGCCCTCAACAGGGGGACACTGAAGCTTTCTTT.

This rearrangement joins TRBV9 to TRBJ1-1, with a weak D call TRBD1 (5 bases). The CDR3 extends over 16 amino acids. From germline, CDR1 is SGDLS and CDR2 YYNGEE. The ends were cut back, 0 bases at V and 3 bases at J, with 15 bases in the middle. The CDR3 DNA sequence: TGTGCCAGCAGCGTAGCTTCAGGCAGGGAGTACACTGAAGCTTTCTTT. Amino acids: CASSVASGREYTEAFF.

This clonotype was seen more than once but under ten times. The chain links TRBV29-1 to TRBJ2-7, with D possibly TRBD2 on 5 matching bases. This CDR3 is built from 13 residues. V was trimmed by 4 bases and J by 2 bases, leaving 12 bases between them. CDR1 and CDR2 from the germline V gene are SQVTM and ANQGSEA. The CDR3 DNA reads as TGCAGCGTTGTGGGCCCCGGGGCCTACGAGCAGTACTTC. It codes for CSVVGPGAYEQYF.

The table lists this clonotype with a few counts. The chain is built from TRBV3-1 and TRBJ1-2; D uncertain. Germline CDR1 and CDR2: LGHDT and YNNKEL (reference sequence). Trimming cost V 4 bases and J 3 bases, with 12 bases left between them. The CDR3 covers 14 residues. As DNA, the CDR3 is TGTGCCAGCAGCCTTAAGGGTGTCCACTATGGCTACACCTTC. It translates to CASSLKGVHYGYTF.

This rearrangement joins TRBV4-2 to TRBJ2-3; maybe TRBD1 (6 bases). Germline V lookup: CDR1 LGHNA, CDR2 YNFKEQ. The CDR3 has 14 amino acids. Trimming pared 3 bases from V and 5 bases from J, leaving 12 bases between. Written as DNA, the CDR3 is TGTGCCAGCAGCCACACGGGACAACGAGATACGCAGTATTTT. Residues: CASSHTGQRDTQYF.

The chain uses TRBV20-1 and TRBJ1-1; weak D call: TRBD1 (6 bases). Germline lookup yields CDR1 DFQATT and CDR2 SNEGSKA (reference sequence). This CDR3 region has 14 residues. Trimming took off 6 bases at V and 2 bases at J, with 16 bases between the two ends. This CDR3 reads CSALGTFRNTEAFF. As DNA, the CDR3 is TGCAGTGCCCTCGGGACATTCCGTAACACTGAAGCTTTCTTT.

This chain uses TRBV7-7 with TRBJ2-2; D is unresolved. Germline CDR1 SSHAT, CDR2 FNYEAQ (reference sequence). The CDR3 loop spans 13 amino acids. The V gene lost 1 base and the J gene lost 6 bases, with 6 bases spanning the gap. CDR3 nucleotide sequence: TGTGCCAGCAGCTTAGAGTGGTCCGGGGAGCTGTTTTTT. Its protein product is CASSLEWSGELFF.

A word on this clonotype: A junction boundary mismatches the germline segment, possibly from a read error. The chain couples TRBV14 to TRBJ2-1; no clear D. CDR1 is SGHDN and CDR2 is FVKESK in the germline V gene. This CDR3 comprises 13 residues. The CDR3 coding sequence is TGTGCCAGCAGCCTCACTACCAGGTTAGAGCGGTTCTTC. Amino acid sequence: CASSLTTRLERFF.

The chain employs TRBV11-1 and TRBJ1-1; 8 positions agree with TRBD1. The CDR3 extends over 13 amino acids. The V gene end was trimmed by 5 bases and the J gene end by 6 bases; junction bases not matched to a gene: 5. Germline V gives CDR1 SGHAT, CDR2 FQDESV (reference sequence). The CDR3 bases are TGTGCCAGCAGCGCCCGGACAGGGTCTGAAGCTTTCTTT. Its protein is CASSARTGSEAFF.

The chain couples TRBV5-1 to TRBJ1-1; D perhaps matches TRBD1 (5 bases). With 5 bases removed from V and 4 bases from J, the gap between germline ends came to 15 bases. The CDR3 runs 14 residues. Germline V gene sequence: CDR1 SGHRS, CDR2 YFSETQ. CDR3 in DNA: TGCGCCAGCAGGGACTTCGTTGGGGGCACTGAAGCTTTCTTT. Protein sequence: CASRDFVGGTEAFF. The complete variable domain, with remaining parts taken from reference TRBV5-1 and TRBJ1-1, reads KAGVTQTPRYLIKTRGQQVTLSCSPISGHRSVSWYQQTPGQGLQFLFEYFSETQRNKGNFPGRFSGRQFSNSRSEMNVSTLELGDSALYLCASRDFVGGTEAFFGQGTRLTVV.